This T cell receptor (beta chain) was recorded in a study of T cells in Graves' hyperthyroidism and ophthalmopathy. Regarding the study as a whole: The blood repertoire included most of the expanded thyroid clonotypes above 0.001.

RNA transcripts gave rise to amplified TCR beta CDR3 regions. The TCR CDR3 was amplified in a first-round RT-PCR using the HTBI primer set. TCRdb re-called the multiplex PCR reads through MiXCR, storing one row per CDR3 protein. The repertoire includes fewer than 300,000 distinct CDR3 sequences, less than 30% of them detected once, and about 30% sits in the top ten. This clonotype was counted between two and nine times. Antigen specificity is unknown. The CDR3 loop spans 14 amino acids. Germline V CDR1 and CDR2: SGHTA, FQGNSA. The V end was cut by 2 bases, the J end by 5 bases, with 12 bases between. Patients with uncontrolled infections, other autoimmune diseases, pregnancy or lactation were excluded.

The TCR was taken from a middle-aged man with Graves' hyperthyroidism that later progressed to Graves' ophthalmopathy. The specimen was blood. This sequence joins TRBV7-2 and TRBJ2-5, with a possible D match to TRBD2 (5 bases). The DNA of the CDR3 is TGTGCCAGCAGCTTACGAGTTGGGGAGGAGACCCAGTACTTC. Its protein is CASSLRVGEETQYF.